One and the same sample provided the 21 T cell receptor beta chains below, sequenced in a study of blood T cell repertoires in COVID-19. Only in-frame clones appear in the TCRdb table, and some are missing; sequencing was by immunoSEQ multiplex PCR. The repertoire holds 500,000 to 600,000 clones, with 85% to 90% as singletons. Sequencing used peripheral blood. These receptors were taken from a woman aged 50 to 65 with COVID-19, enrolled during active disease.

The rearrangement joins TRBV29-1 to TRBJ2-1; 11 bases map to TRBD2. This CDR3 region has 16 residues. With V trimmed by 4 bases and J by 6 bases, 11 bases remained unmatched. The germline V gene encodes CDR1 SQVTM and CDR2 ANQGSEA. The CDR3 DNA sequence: TGCAGCGTTGTCGGGGTAGCGGGGGGGCCGAGCAATGAGCAGTTCTTC. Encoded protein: CSVVGVAGGPSNEQFF.

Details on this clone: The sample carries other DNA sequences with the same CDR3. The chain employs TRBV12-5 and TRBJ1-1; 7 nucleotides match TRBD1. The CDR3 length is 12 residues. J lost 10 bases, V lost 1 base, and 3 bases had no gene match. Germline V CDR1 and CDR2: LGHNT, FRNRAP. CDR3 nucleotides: TGTGCTAGTGGTTTGGAACAGGGGAGAGCTTTCTTT. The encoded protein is CASGLEQGRAFF.

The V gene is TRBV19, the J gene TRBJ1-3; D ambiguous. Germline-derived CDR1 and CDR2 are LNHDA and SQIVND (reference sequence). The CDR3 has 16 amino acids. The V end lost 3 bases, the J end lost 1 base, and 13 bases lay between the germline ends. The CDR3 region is CASSIWLPSSGNTIYF. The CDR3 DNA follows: TGTGCCAGTAGTATTTGGCTTCCCTCATCTGGAAACACCATATATTTT.

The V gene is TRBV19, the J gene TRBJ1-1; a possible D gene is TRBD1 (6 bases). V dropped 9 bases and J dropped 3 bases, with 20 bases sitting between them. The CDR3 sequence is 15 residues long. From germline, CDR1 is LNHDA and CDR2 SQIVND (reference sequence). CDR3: CASRVYGGGDTEAFF. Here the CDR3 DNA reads TGTGCCAGCCGGGTCTATGGGGGGGGCGACACTGAAGCTTTCTTT.

CDR3 nucleotides: TGTGCCAGCAGCTTGGGACTAGCGGGGGGGCTGGATACGCAGTATTTT. This codes for CASSLGLAGGLDTQYF. This chain connects TRBV5-4 to TRBJ2-3; TRBD2 matches 14 bases. The CDR3 length is 16 residues. V was pared by 0 bases and J by 6 bases, with 3 bases of the junction left unmatched. Per germline, CDR1 SGHNT and CDR2 YYREEE (reference sequence).

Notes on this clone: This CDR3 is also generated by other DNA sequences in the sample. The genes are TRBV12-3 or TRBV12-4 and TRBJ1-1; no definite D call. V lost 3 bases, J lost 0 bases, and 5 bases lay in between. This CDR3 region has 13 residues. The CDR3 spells CASSFNMNTEAFF. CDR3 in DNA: TGTGCCAGCAGTTTTAACATGAACACTGAAGCTTTCTTT.

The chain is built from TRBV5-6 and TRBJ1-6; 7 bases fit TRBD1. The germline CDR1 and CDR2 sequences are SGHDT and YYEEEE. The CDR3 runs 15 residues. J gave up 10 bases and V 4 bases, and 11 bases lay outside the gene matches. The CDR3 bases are TGTGCCAGCAGCGCTACAGGGGCCGCCCGGTCACCCCTCCACTTT. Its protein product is CASSATGAARSPLHF.

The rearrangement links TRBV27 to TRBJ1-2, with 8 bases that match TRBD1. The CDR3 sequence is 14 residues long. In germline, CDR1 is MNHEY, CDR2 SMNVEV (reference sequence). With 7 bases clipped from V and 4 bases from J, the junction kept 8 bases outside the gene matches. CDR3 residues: CASTRNQGAYGYTF. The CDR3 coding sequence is TGTGCCAGCACGCGTAATCAGGGGGCCTATGGCTACACCTTC.

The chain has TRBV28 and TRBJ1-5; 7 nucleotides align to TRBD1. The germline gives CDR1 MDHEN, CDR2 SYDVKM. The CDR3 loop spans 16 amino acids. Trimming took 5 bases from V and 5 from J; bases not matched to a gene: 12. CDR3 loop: CASSTAGQSIYQPQHF. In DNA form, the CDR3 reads TGTGCCAGCAGTACCGCGGGACAGTCGATTTATCAGCCCCAGCATTTT.

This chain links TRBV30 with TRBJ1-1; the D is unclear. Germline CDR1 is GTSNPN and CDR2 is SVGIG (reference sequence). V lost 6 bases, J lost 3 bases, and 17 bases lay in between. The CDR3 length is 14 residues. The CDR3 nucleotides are TGTGCCTGCCGGAGGGAGTTTGGGGACACTGAAGCTTTCTTT. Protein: CACRREFGDTEAFF.

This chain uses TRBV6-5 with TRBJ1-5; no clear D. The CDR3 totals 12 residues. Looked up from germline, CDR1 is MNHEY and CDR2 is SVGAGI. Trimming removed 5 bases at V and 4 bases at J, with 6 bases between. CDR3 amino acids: CASSLPNQPQHF. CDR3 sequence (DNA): TGTGCCAGCAGTCTCCCGAATCAGCCCCAGCATTTT.

The CDR3 DNA reads TGTGCCAGCAGCGTAGCTGGGGCCTGGAATGAAAAACTGTTTTTT. Its translation: CASSVAGAWNEKLFF. The V gene is TRBV9, the J gene TRBJ1-4; TRBD1 is a possible D gene (5 bases). The V gene lost 0 bases and the J gene lost 5 bases, with 11 bases spanning the gap. Germline-derived CDR1 and CDR2 are SGDLS and YYNGEE. This CDR3 has 15 amino acids.

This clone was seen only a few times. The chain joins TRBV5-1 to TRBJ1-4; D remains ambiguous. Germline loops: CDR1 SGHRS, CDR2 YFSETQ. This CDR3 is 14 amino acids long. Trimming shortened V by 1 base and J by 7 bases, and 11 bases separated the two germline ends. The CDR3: CASSLSVEGEKLFF. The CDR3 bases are TGCGCCAGCAGCTTGAGTGTTGAGGGTGAAAAACTGTTTTTT.

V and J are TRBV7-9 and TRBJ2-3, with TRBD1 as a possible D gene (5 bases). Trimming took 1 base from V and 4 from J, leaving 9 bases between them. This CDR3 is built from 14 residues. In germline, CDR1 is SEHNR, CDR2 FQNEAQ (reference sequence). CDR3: CASSLGQTADTQYF. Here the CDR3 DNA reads TGTGCCAGCAGCTTAGGACAGACAGCAGATACGCAGTATTTT.

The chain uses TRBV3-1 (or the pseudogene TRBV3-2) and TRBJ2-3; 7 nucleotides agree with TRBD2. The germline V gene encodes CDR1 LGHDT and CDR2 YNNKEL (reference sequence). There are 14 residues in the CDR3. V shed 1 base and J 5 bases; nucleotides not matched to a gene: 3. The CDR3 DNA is TGTGCCAGCAGCCAAGGGGGGAGGGAAGATACGCAGTATTTT. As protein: CASSQGGREDTQYF.

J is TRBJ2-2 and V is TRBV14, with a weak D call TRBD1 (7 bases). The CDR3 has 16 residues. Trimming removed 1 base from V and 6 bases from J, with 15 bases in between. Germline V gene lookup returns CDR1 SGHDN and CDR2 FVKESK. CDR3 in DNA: TGTGCCAGCAGCCAAGTCAGGGGGGCAGGAGCCGGGGAGCTGTTTTTT. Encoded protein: CASSQVRGAGAGELFF.

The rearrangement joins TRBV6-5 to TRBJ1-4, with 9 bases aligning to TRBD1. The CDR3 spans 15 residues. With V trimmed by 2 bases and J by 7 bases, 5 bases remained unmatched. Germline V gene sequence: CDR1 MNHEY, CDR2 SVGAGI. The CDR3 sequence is CASSYGQGRGEKLFF. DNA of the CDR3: TGTGCCAGCAGTTACGGACAGGGGCGGGGTGAAAAACTGTTTTTT.

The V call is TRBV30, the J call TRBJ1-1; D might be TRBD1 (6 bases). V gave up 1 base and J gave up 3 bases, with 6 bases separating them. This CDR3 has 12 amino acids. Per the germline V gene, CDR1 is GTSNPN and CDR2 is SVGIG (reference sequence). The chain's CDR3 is CAWSDRDTEAFF. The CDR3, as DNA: TGTGCCTGGAGTGACAGGGACACTGAAGCTTTCTTT.

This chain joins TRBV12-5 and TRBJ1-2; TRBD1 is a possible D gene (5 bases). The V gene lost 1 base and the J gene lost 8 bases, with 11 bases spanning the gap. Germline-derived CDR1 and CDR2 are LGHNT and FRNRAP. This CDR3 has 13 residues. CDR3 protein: CASGLEGLEGYTF. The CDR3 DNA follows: TGTGCTAGTGGTTTGGAGGGACTAGAGGGCTACACCTTC.

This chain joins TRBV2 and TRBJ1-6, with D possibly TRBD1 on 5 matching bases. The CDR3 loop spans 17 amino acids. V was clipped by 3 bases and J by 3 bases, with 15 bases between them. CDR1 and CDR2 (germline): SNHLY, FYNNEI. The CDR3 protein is CASSDPGSYLYNSPLHF. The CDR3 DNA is TGTGCCAGCAGTGATCCAGGGTCGTACCTCTATAATTCACCCCTCCACTTT.

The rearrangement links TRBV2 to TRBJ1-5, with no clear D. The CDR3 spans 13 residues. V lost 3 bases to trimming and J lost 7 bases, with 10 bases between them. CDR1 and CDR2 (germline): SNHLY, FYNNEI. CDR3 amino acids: CASSDGNSQPQHF. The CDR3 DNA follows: TGTGCCAGCAGTGACGGAAACAGCCAGCCCCAGCATTTT.